The T cell receptor beta chain under discussion was sequenced for a study of cytomegalovirus exposure and HLA in healthy donors. Study results and limitations: Presence/absence analyses rested on an assumption that sequencing depth was roughly uniform across donors. Per published accounts, TCR beta sequences correctly predicted the HLA-A and HLA-B alleles of most subjects. There were some public TCRs occurring in many donors, but most TCR sequences were rare.

Points on this clone: Its cognate antigen is unknown.

The PCR had 60 Vbeta and 13 Jbeta primers. Generated by immunoSEQ multiplex PCR, the TCRdb table keeps only in-frame clones and is missing some. The sample holds roughly 150,000 clones, around 77% seen once. This sequence was found in a woman between 35 and 50 years old in good health and CMV-seronegative. Material for sequencing was PBMCs.

The CDR3 sequence is CASSGQGSTYEQYF. As DNA, the CDR3 is TGTGCCAGCAGCGGACAGGGGAGCACCTACGAGCAGTACTTC. The chain is built from TRBV6-1 and TRBJ2-7; 9 bases agree with TRBD1. Looked up from germline, CDR1 is MNHNS and CDR2 is SASEGT. Trimming cost V 6 bases and J 2 bases; bases outside gene matches: 5. This CDR3 contains 14 residues.